Included here is one T cell receptor (beta chain) sequence, with context. This clonotype was seen just once. Its antigen remains unidentified. Base qualities are missing; no much larger clone stands one base away. One read alone is a weak basis. The CDR3, cysteine through phenylalanine, is 13 amino acids long. Only the CDR3 portion is preserved as DNA: 39 bases, with reading frame beginning at the first base. Germline trimming amounts to 8 bases on V and 8 bases on J, with 6 as the count of junction bases outside the gene matches. Reading the germline V gene gives CDR1 MRHNA and CDR2 SNTAGT. The library was prepared using 5' RACE. Sequenced using an Illumina HiSeq 2500. A second PCR of roughly 7 to 11 cycles was performed with a sample-barcoded 5' primer and a J-beta primer mix. A unique molecular identifier was introduced onto each TCR beta cDNA molecule by a template-switch 5' adaptor carrying 12 random nucleotides. Each sample yielded at least 3 million CDR3-containing paired-end reads. First-strand cDNA synthesis was performed from all RNA using the Mint cDNA synthesis kit, with priming by a TRBC-specific oligonucleotide. Following uracil-DNA glycosylase treatment, a first 18-cycle PCR with universal primers M1SS and BC2_uni_R was performed on all cDNA. Turning to the authors' computational methods: For normalization, 1 million high-quality reads were randomly selected from each sample, with every read carrying a distinct molecular identifier. Reads with shared molecular identifiers were discarded instead of being binned into consensus sequences. MiTCR, run with a Q25 quality threshold and the strictest error-elimination algorithm, handled CDR3 identification, clonotype clustering and error correction. Lower-bound total TCR beta diversity was estimated with a nonparametric unseen species model using Euler transformation. The raw public data were reprocessed by TCRdb itself: fastp quality trimming at Q25, MiXCR clonotype calling, in-frame beta chains only. Each record represents a unique CDR3 protein, reported with the most common genes and DNA among its rows. In this record, the V and J calls reflect TCRdb's handling and not the investigators' own analysis. Across this sample there are approximately 960,000 distinct CDR3 sequences, with roughly 28% seen only once. The ten largest clones take up around 9.6% of the sample.

Donors were 39 systemically healthy Caucasian individuals from Russia aged about 6 to 100 years. Each donor gave 8.5 to 10 milliliters of peripheral blood, collected into EDTA-treated Vacutainer tubes. Ficoll-Paque density-gradient centrifugation was used to isolate PBMCs, with at least 7 million per sample. Trizol reagent was used to extract total RNA from the PBMCs, yielding at least 6 micrograms per sample. For every donor, flow cytometry on a PBMC aliquot measured the percentage of naive CD45RAhigh/CD27high T cells. The data were taken from a study of blood T cells in healthy people across ages (dated by TCRdb to between 2015 and 2017). At the level of the whole study: In model experiments, template switching captured about one uniquely barcoded TCR beta cDNA molecule for every two T cells. Donors were grouped into four age groups: young (average approximately 16 years), middle-aged (over 35), aged (approximately 67) and long-lived (82). The study analyzed two additional independent replicas of 1 million unique cDNA reads from the same blood draw for two donors, one aged 18 to 30 and one aged 80 or older. Age-related changes in TCR beta repertoire diversity were measured in the study by deep sequencing normalized with unique cDNA molecular identifiers.

Here is what the overall study found, with its caveats: Since profiling was done on bulk unsorted PBMCs, naive and antigen-experienced compartments could not be conclusively compared. Estimates of total diversity based on one million sequenced T cells were considered lower bounds and underestimates. As age increased, observed TCR beta diversity per million T cells dropped in a roughly linear way, and a significant reduction was already evident by age about 36. Compared with the aged group, the long-lived group had more naive CD4+ T cells, fewer expanded clones and increased TCR diversity, a pattern suggesting age selection. There was a strong correlation between observed TCR beta diversity and the percentage of naive T cells measured by flow cytometry. Because donor CMV infection status was unknown, age-related changes in expanded clonotypes were potentially confounded.

The same sample was also studied in work on T cells of mothers and their children. As noted in the second study: The donors were nine systemically healthy Caucasian individuals, made up of three mothers and their six children. cDNA synthesis used all of the extracted RNA, with 1.5 ug of RNA in each 15 ul reaction. Sample barcodes and 2-4 random nucleotides were added via the M1S primer in the second PCR. Over 9 million TCR beta CDR3 reads were obtained for each mother, and around 2.7 million reads were obtained for each child. Thymic selection shapes the output of TCR recombination in a similar way in related and unrelated pairs, and inherited differences have a minor effect. Related mother-child pairs always showed normalized repertoire overlap that was slightly higher than in unrelated mother-child pairs, though the difference was never significant. Persistent microchimeric T cell clones were not detected, at a sensitivity of around 95 clones per million clonotypes. The study used deep NGS to compare TCR beta repertoires of mothers and children, seeking features distinguishing related mother-child pairs from unrelated individuals. On average, the children were roughly 12 +/- 4 years old, while the mothers were about 40 +/- 4 years old. After adapter ligation was performed with NEBNext reagents, the libraries were sequenced on an Illumina HiSeq 2000 with 100+100 nt paired-end reads. Mother and child libraries were prepared a month apart and sequenced in separate runs to prevent cross-contamination. Between about 500,000 and 2,100,000 distinct TCR beta clonotypes were identified per donor. Naive TCR beta clonotypes were estimated from low-frequency clonotypes matched to each donor's FACS-determined naive share, without sorting.

Sequences were obtained from blood. This receptor was obtained from a woman between 35 and 50 years old in good health. This sequence uses TRBV6-4 and TRBJ2-1, with TRBD2 identical over 10 junction bases. CDR3 reads: CASAAGGKDEQFF. The sequence in DNA is TGTGCCAGCGCAGCGGGGGGGAAGGATGAGCAGTTCTTC.